The 20 T cell receptor beta chains presented below share a single source sample, sequenced in a study of prognosis after radiotherapy for stage I lung cancer (dated by TCRdb to about 2021). Sequencing was performed on an Illumina HiSeq 3000. Two rounds of multiplex PCR on genomic DNA were used to amplify the TCR beta CDR3 region. The first PCR round used primers specific to each TRBV and TRBJ gene, and the primer sequences were filed in Chinese patent CN105087789A. TCRdb reworked the public reads: Q25 trimming with fastp, MiXCR clone assembly, productive beta chains retained. Under each unique CDR3 protein, matching rows form one entry showing the most common genes and DNA. For this sample the table gives fewer than 20,000 distinct CDR3 sequences, of which about 40% were detected only once. The ten largest clones represent around 40% of the sample. The specimen comprised PBMCs, sampled before or after stereotactic body radiation therapy (not recorded which). All receptors derive from a donor at least 50 years old with non-small cell lung cancer.

This clonotype showed up many times. This chain uses TRBV30 with TRBJ1-1, with a weak D call TRBD1 (5 bases). The CDR3 has 13 residues. CDR1 is GTSNPN, CDR2 SVGIG, per germline (reference sequence). Trimming removed 2 bases from V and 3 bases from J, with 10 bases in between. CDR3 nucleotide sequence: TGTGCCTGGAGTCCGGGGGTCCACACTGAAGCTTTCTTT. Its protein is CAWSPGVHTEAFF.

The chain couples TRBV7-9 to TRBJ2-2, with TRBD1 identical over 7 bases. CDR1 and CDR2 (germline): SEHNR, FQNEAQ (reference sequence). V dropped 2 bases and J dropped 2; count of bases not matched to a gene: 2. CDR3 size: 15 residues. DNA for the CDR3: TGTGCCAGCAGCTTACGACAGGGCAACACCGGGGAGCTGTTTTTT. It is translated as CASSLRQGNTGELFF.

This clonotype is classed as medium-sized. This chain uses TRBV28 with TRBJ1-2, with no clear D. V was pared by 3 bases and J by 5 bases, with 7 bases between. The CDR3 is made up of 12 amino acids. CDR1 is MDHEN and CDR2 is SYDVKM in the germline V gene. For the CDR3, the DNA is TGTGCCAGCAGTTTTCTCCGTTATGGCTACACCTTC. Translation: CASSFLRYGYTF.

This clonotype was seen repeatedly, ten times or more. The rearrangement uses TRBV2 and TRBJ2-2, with 11 nucleotides matching TRBD2. The V segment lost 3 bases and the J segment 6 bases; nucleotides outside the gene matches: 3. The CDR3 covers 15 residues. CDR1 and CDR2 from the germline V gene are SNHLY and FYNNEI. CDR3 DNA sequence: TGTGCCAGCAGTGAGTCTAGCGGGAGGTCCGGGGAGCTGTTTTTT. Its translation: CASSESSGRSGELFF.

Ten or more counts support this clonotype. The chain links TRBV7-9 to TRBJ1-2; D remains unclear. V was clipped by 3 bases and J by 2 bases, with 13 bases between them. This CDR3 is 15 amino acids long. Germline assignment: CDR1 SEHNR and CDR2 FQNEAQ (reference sequence). CDR3 loop: CASSFYRSTNYGYTF. CDR3 DNA sequence: TGTGCCAGCAGCTTTTACAGATCTACCAACTATGGCTACACCTTC.

In regard to this clonotype: One end of the junction fails to match germline, which may point to a read error. The rearrangement links TRBV9 to TRBJ1-5; possible D gene TRBD1, 5 bases. The CDR3 consists of 14 residues. Per the germline V gene, CDR1 is SGDLS and CDR2 is YYNGEE. The CDR3 bases are TGTGACAGCAGCTCGACAGAGAACAATCAGCACCAGCATTTT. It codes for CDSSSTENNQHQHF.

In regard to this clonotype: This likely stems from a read error, as it lies one base from a far larger clone. This chain links TRBV20-1 with TRBJ2-2; the D is unclear. The assigned J gene may be wrong: the sequence end matches TRBJ1-4 better. This CDR3 has 13 amino acids. Germline V lookup: CDR1 DFQATT, CDR2 SNEGSKA (reference sequence). CDR3 in DNA: TGCAGTGCTAGAGTCTTGGGATATGAAAAACTGTTTTTT. Amino acid sequence: CSARVLGYEKLFF.

Note on this clonotype: One junction end does not reproduce the germline sequence, and a read error may be involved. CDR3 region: CASRRTWATGELFF. The CDR3 bases are TGCGCCAGCAGGCGGACATGGGCCACCGGGGAGCTGTTTTTT. The chain has TRBV2 and TRBJ2-2; TRBD1 might be the D (5 bases). From germline, CDR1 is SNHLY and CDR2 FYNNEI. CDR3 size: 14 residues. The variable domain in full, completed from reference TRBV2 and TRBJ2-2, reads EPEVTQTPSHQVTQMGQEVILRCVPISNHLYFYWYRQILGQKVEFLVSFYNNEISEKSEIFDDQFSVERPDGSNFTLKIRSTKLEDSAMYFCASRRTWATGELFFGEGSRLTVL.

The chain joins TRBV6-2 or TRBV6-3 to TRBJ2-1, with TRBD1 as a possible D gene (6 bases). Germline V CDR1 and CDR2: MNHEY, SVGEGT. The V end was cut by 8 bases, the J end by 8 bases, with 16 bases between. The CDR3 totals 13 residues. The CDR3 sequence: CASGWGPRDEQFF. DNA of the CDR3: TGTGCCAGCGGGTGGGGGCCTAGGGATGAGCAGTTCTTC.

The table lists this clonotype with many counts. The J gene is TRBJ2-3, the V gene TRBV4-2; D unclear. This CDR3 has 13 residues. V lost 3 bases and J 3 bases, leaving 7 bases between the germline ends. Germline V lookup: CDR1 LGHNA, CDR2 YNFKEQ. The DNA of the CDR3 is TGTGCCAGCAGCCAGGGTATGACAGATACGCAGTATTTT. Translated: CASSQGMTDTQYF.

This clonotype was detected many times. V gene TRBV11-2 combines with J gene TRBJ1-1; D gene uncertain. The germline CDR1 and CDR2 sequences are SGHAT and FQNNGV. The CDR3 sequence is 13 residues long. Between the trimmed V and J ends, which lost 3 bases and 1 base, there was a span of 6 bases. DNA for the CDR3: TGTGCCAGCAGCTTTACAGCGAACACTGAAGCTTTCTTT. It yields the protein CASSFTANTEAFF.

Ten or more counts support this clonotype. The chain joins TRBV9 to TRBJ1-1, with D unclear. Trimming took 4 bases from V and 1 from J, leaving 11 bases between them. The CDR3 totals 14 residues. Germline V CDR1 and CDR2: SGDLS, YYNGEE. The CDR3 nucleotides are TGTGCCAGCAGCAAATCGACGACGAACACTGAAGCTTTCTTT. The encoded protein is CASSKSTTNTEAFF.

The genes are TRBV2 and TRBJ2-2; 8 positions agree with TRBD1. Germline CDR1 SNHLY, CDR2 FYNNEI. V lost 6 bases to trimming and J lost 4 bases; unmatched junction nucleotides: 4. CDR3 size: 14 residues. Here the CDR3 DNA reads TGTGCCAGCAGGCGGACAGGGTTCACCGGGGAGCTGTTTTTT. This gives the protein CASRRTGFTGELFF.

This sequence joins TRBV19 and TRBJ1-3; D may be TRBD1 (5 bases). V lost 3 bases to trimming and J lost 2 bases, with 5 bases between them. Germline lookup yields CDR1 LNHDA and CDR2 SQIVND (reference sequence). The CDR3 totals 13 residues. The CDR3: CASSMGAGNTIYF. DNA of the CDR3: TGTGCCAGTAGTATGGGGGCTGGAAACACCATATATTTT.

This clonotype was observed at least ten times. The V call is TRBV28, the J call TRBJ2-1; TRBD1 aligns across 8 bases. The CDR3 runs to 18 residues. CDR1 is MDHEN and CDR2 is SYDVKM in the germline V gene. V lost 1 base and J lost 12; bases outside the gene matches: 20. In nucleotides, the CDR3 is TGTGCCAGCAGTTTATTTGGCAGGGGGCTTTATTTTGAATGGGGGCAGTTCTTC. It is translated as CASSLFGRGLYFEWGQFF.

By sample share, this clonotype is medium-sized. CDR3 sequence reads: CSAREVADNSPLHF. The CDR3 nucleotides are TGCAGTGCTAGAGAGGTTGCCGATAATTCACCCCTCCACTTT. This rearrangement joins TRBV20-1 to TRBJ1-6; no clear D. The CDR3 is made up of 14 amino acids. Germline V CDR1 and CDR2: DFQATT, SNEGSKA (reference sequence). The V and J ends lost 0 bases and 5 bases respectively, with 8 bases between them.

This sequence joins TRBV20-1 and TRBJ2-1; possible D gene TRBD1, 6 bases. V was clipped by 5 bases and J by 0 bases, with 11 bases between them. CDR3 length: 14 residues. Germline CDR1 DFQATT, CDR2 SNEGSKA (reference sequence). This CDR3 is CSAGTGSSYNEQFF. CDR3 in DNA: TGCAGTGCTGGCACAGGGAGCTCCTACAATGAGCAGTTCTTC.

A remark on this clonotype: Its ends do not fully match the called genes, so a read error is possible. The chain has TRBV19 and TRBJ1-3; D is undetermined. Germline V lookup: CDR1 LNHDA, CDR2 SQIVND (reference sequence). The CDR3 has 14 amino acids. This chain's CDR3 is CSSSPAFSGNTIYF. Here the CDR3 DNA reads TGTTCCAGTAGCCCAGCATTCTCTGGAAACACCATATATTTT. Based on the CDR3 plus reference TRBV19 and TRBJ1-3, the full variable domain is DGGITQSPKYLFRKEGQNVTLSCEQNLNHDAMYWYRQDPGQGLRLIYYSQIVNDFQKGDIAEGYSVSREKKESFPLTVTSAQKNPTAFYLCSSSPAFSGNTIYFGEGSWLTVV.

This clonotype was recorded a few times. One end of the junction is discordant with germline, which a read error may explain. The chain joins TRBV28 to TRBJ1-5; 8 nucleotides line up with TRBD1. This CDR3 is 15 amino acids long. The V gene's germline CDR1 is MDHEN and CDR2 SYDVKM. The CDR3: CVSRSAGGWNQPQRF. In DNA form, the CDR3 reads TGTGTCAGCAGGTCGGCAGGGGGCTGGAATCAGCCCCAGCGTTTT.

This clonotype appeared many times. The chain is built from TRBV7-9 and TRBJ2-5, with 9 positions matching TRBD2. The CDR3 is made up of 14 amino acids. After removal of 5 bases from V and 5 bases from J, the junction contained 6 bases not matched to a gene. Germline values: CDR1 SEHNR, CDR2 FQNEAQ (reference sequence). CDR3 protein: CASSVVSGSETQYF. The DNA for the CDR3 is TGTGCCAGCAGCGTGGTTAGCGGGAGTGAGACCCAGTACTTC. Together with reference TRBV7-9 and TRBJ2-5, the CDR3 gives the full variable domain: DTGVSQNPRHKITKRGQNVTFRCDPISEHNRLYWYRQTLGQGPEFLTYFQNEAQLEKSRLLSDRFSAERPKGSFSTLEIQRTEQGDSAMYLCASSVVSGSETQYFGPGTRLLVL.